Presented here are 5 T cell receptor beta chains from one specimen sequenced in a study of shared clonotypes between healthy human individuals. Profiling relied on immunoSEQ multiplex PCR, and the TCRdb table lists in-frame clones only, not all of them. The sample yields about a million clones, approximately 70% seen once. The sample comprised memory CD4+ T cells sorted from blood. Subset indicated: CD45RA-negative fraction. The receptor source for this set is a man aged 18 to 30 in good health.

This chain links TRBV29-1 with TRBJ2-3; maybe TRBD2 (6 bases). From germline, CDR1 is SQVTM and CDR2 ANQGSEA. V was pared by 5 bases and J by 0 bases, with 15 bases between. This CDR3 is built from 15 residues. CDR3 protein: CSVKPSSDSTDTQYF. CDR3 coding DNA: TGCAGCGTTAAACCATCTAGCGATAGCACAGATACGCAGTATTTT.

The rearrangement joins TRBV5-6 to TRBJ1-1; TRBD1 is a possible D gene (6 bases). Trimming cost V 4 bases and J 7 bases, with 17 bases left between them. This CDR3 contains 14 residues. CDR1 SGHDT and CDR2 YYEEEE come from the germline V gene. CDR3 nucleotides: TGTGCCAGCAGCGTCAGAGGGGGGTCAAGTGAAGCTTTCTTT. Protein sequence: CASSVRGGSSEAFF.

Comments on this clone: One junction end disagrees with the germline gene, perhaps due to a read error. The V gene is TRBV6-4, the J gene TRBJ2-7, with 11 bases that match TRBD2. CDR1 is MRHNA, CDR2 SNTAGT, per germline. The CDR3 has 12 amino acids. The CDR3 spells CASSEPTSGTGF. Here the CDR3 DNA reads TGTGCCAGCAGTGAGCCGACTAGCGGGACCGGCTTC.

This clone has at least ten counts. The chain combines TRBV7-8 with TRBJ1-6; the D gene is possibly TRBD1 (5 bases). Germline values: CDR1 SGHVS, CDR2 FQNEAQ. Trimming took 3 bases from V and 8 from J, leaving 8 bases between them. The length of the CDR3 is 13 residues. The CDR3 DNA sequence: TGTGCCAGCAGCTTTGGGGGGGATTCACCCCTCCACTTT. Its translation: CASSFGGDSPLHF.

The CDR3 nucleotides read TGTGCCAGCAGCCACCTCGTGACTAGCGGGTACACAGATACGCAGTATTTT. This encodes CASSHLVTSGYTDTQYF. The J gene is TRBJ2-3, the V gene TRBV7-2; 10 bases are a match to TRBD2. The J segment lost 2 bases and the V segment lost 5 bases, leaving 10 bases of the junction unmatched. The CDR3 covers 17 residues. Germline CDR1 SGHTA, CDR2 FQGNSA.